This passage covers 17 T cell receptor beta chains from one sample sequenced in a study of beta chain features in type 1 diabetes. Overall study results and limits: All four CD4+ subsets of Type 1 diabetes patients contained TCRB CDR3s that were moderately but significantly shorter.

Every bit of the isolated RNA underwent reverse transcription, so sequencing read expressed TCRB transcripts. Assay used: immunoSEQ multiplex PCR; TCRdb lists only in-frame clones, some missing. The sample lists some 130,000 clones, 7.5% to 9.5% seen once, with approximately 0.7% in the top ten. These TCRs' antigens remain unknown. Sequenced sample: central memory CD4+ T cells from blood. The source of these receptors is a man under 40 with type 1 diabetes.

This clone occurred a few times. J is TRBJ2-5 and V is TRBV29-1, with 7 nucleotides matching TRBD1. This CDR3 contains 15 residues. V was pared by 4 bases and J by 5 bases, with 13 bases of the junction left unmatched. Germline V gene data show CDR1 as SQVTM and CDR2 as ANQGSEA. The CDR3 nucleotides are TGCAGCGTTGCACAGGGGAGAGGGTCCAGTGAGACCCAGTACTTC. Protein: CSVAQGRGSSETQYF.

The chain carries TRBV7-2 and TRBJ2-1, with 11 bases aligning to TRBD1. V lost 7 bases to trimming and J lost 4 bases; unmatched junction nucleotides: 9. CDR3 length equals 16 residues. Germline V gene data show CDR1 as SGHTA and CDR2 as FQGNSA. CDR3 protein: CASNFAGTGGYNEQFF. In nucleotides, the CDR3 is TGTGCCAGCAACTTTGCCGGGACAGGGGGGTACAATGAGCAGTTCTTC.

This clone has at least ten counts. The chain recombines TRBV7-9 with TRBJ1-4, with 9 bases that match TRBD1. The CDR3 extends over 14 amino acids. V shed 1 base and J 7 bases; nucleotides not matched to a gene: 1. Germline CDR1 and CDR2: SEHNR and FQNEAQ (reference sequence). The DNA of the CDR3 is TGTGCCAGCAGCTTAGGACAGGGGGTTGAAAAACTGTTTTTT. Translated, it gives CASSLGQGVEKLFF. The full variable domain, rest sourced from reference TRBV7-9 and TRBJ1-4, is DTGVSQNPRHKITKRGQNVTFRCDPISEHNRLYWYRQTLGQGPEFLTYFQNEAQLEKSRLLSDRFSAERPKGSFSTLEIQRTEQGDSAMYLCASSLGQGVEKLFFGSGTQLSVL.

This clone has only a few counts. V and J are TRBV5-1 and TRBJ2-3, with 7 bases fitting TRBD1. J gave up 2 bases and V 6 bases, and 9 bases lay outside the gene matches. Germline assignment: CDR1 SGHRS and CDR2 YFSETQ. This CDR3 is built from 15 residues. CDR3 in DNA: TGCGCCAGCACCTCCGGGACAGCCATCACAGATACGCAGTATTTT. Translation gives CASTSGTAITDTQYF.

In its sample, this clone was seen a few times. CDR3 amino acids: CASSAGHRAYGYTF. The CDR3, as DNA: TGTGCCAGCAGCGCCGGACACAGGGCCTATGGCTACACCTTC. V is TRBV28 and J is TRBJ1-2; a possible D gene is TRBD1 (6 bases). The CDR3 totals 14 residues. The V end lost 6 bases, the J end lost 4 bases, and 15 bases lay between the germline ends. Germline values: CDR1 MDHEN, CDR2 SYDVKM.

The V gene is TRBV6-5, the J gene TRBJ1-2; D is possibly TRBD1 (6 bases). The V end lost 5 bases, the J end lost 7 bases, and 8 bases lay between the germline ends. Germline lookup yields CDR1 MNHEY and CDR2 SVGAGI. The CDR3 is 11 residues long. CDR3 residues: CASSATGGYTF. The CDR3 DNA follows: TGTGCCAGCAGTGCGACAGGTGGCTACACCTTC.

This clone has more than one count but fewer than ten. This rearrangement joins TRBV5-1 to TRBJ1-1, with TRBD1 identical over 7 bases. V was clipped by 0 bases and J by 3 bases; unmatched bases: 5. Germline CDR1 and CDR2: SGHRS and YFSETQ. The CDR3 runs to 15 residues. This chain's CDR3 is CASSLEQGWDTEAFF. The DNA of the CDR3 is TGCGCCAGCAGCTTGGAACAGGGGTGGGACACTGAAGCTTTCTTT.

The table lists this clone with a few counts. The chain has TRBV7-8 and TRBJ2-1; D gene ambiguous. Trimming left V 5 bases short and J 13 bases short, with 12 bases between. CDR3 size: 11 residues. Germline lookup yields CDR1 SGHVS and CDR2 FQNEAQ. The CDR3 region is CASSPGSYQFF. CDR3 coding DNA: TGTGCCAGCAGCCCAGGATCTTATCAGTTCTTC.

In this sample, this clone turned up a few times. The gene calls are TRBV9 and TRBJ2-1, with 10 bases that match TRBD2. The CDR3 sequence is 17 residues long. The V gene end was trimmed by 0 bases and the J gene end by 6 bases; junction bases not matched to a gene: 9. The germline CDR1 and CDR2 sequences are SGDLS and YYNGEE. The CDR3 DNA sequence: TGTGCCAGCAGCGTAGACGGAGGGAGCGGGGGGGCCAATGAGCAGTTCTTC. Translated: CASSVDGGSGGANEQFF.

The table lists this clone with a few counts. This sequence joins TRBV2 and TRBJ2-4; TRBD1 matches 8 bases. V shed 3 bases, J shed 6 bases, and the junction held 4 bases outside the gene matches. CDR3 length: 14 amino acids. Germline V gene data show CDR1 as SNHLY and CDR2 as FYNNEI. The CDR3 coding sequence is TGTGCCAGCAGTGATGACAGGGGCGGAAACATTCAGTACTTC. Translated, it gives CASSDDRGGNIQYF. Filled out from reference TRBV2 and TRBJ2-4, the complete variable domain reads EPEVTQTPSHQVTQMGQEVILRCVPISNHLYFYWYRQILGQKVEFLVSFYNNEISEKSEIFDDQFSVERPDGSNFTLKIRSTKLEDSAMYFCASSDDRGGNIQYFGAGTRLSVL.

This clone showed up just a few times. The chain joins TRBV7-3 to TRBJ1-1; D remains unclear. The CDR3 sequence is 13 residues long. Germline loops: CDR1 SGHTA, CDR2 FQGTGA. The V and J ends lost 0 bases and 5 bases respectively, with 7 bases between them. The CDR3 sequence: CASSLTPGTEAFF. The CDR3 DNA is TGTGCCAGCAGCTTAACCCCAGGTACTGAAGCTTTCTTT.

There are a few counts of this clone. This rearrangement joins TRBV7-2 to TRBJ2-1, with 8 nucleotides matching TRBD1. This CDR3 is built from 13 residues. Unmatched junction bases numbered 4, after V lost 5 bases and J lost 7 bases. Germline V gene data show CDR1 as SGHTA and CDR2 as FQGNSA. Here the CDR3 DNA reads TGTGCCAGCAGCATCTACAGGGGGAATGAGCAGTTCTTC. This codes for CASSIYRGNEQFF. The entire variable domain, with the rest obtained from reference TRBV7-2 and TRBJ2-1, is as follows: GAGVSQSPSNKVTEKGKDVELRCDPISGHTALYWYRQSLGQGLEFLIYFQGNSAPDKSGLPSDRFSAERTGGSVSTLTIQRTQQEDSAVYLCASSIYRGNEQFFGPGTRLTVL.

This chain joins TRBV15 and TRBJ2-1; 11 bases are shared with TRBD2. CDR1 LNHNV and CDR2 YYDKDF come from the germline V gene (reference sequence). The trim removed 4 bases at V and 7 bases at J, leaving 9 bases unmatched. The CDR3 runs 16 residues. CDR3 residues: CATSMGSGGAWNEQFF. The DNA of the CDR3 is TGTGCCACCAGCATGGGTAGCGGGGGGGCGTGGAATGAGCAGTTCTTC.

The V gene is TRBV25-1, the J gene TRBJ1-3; the D gene is possibly TRBD1 (5 bases). Germline V gene data show CDR1 as MGHDK and CDR2 as SYGVNS. The ends were cut back, 6 bases at V and 4 bases at J, with 13 bases in the middle. The CDR3 consists of 14 residues. The CDR3 coding sequence is TGTGCCAGCAGAGGGGACTCCGCCGGAAACACCATATATTTT. This gives the protein CASRGDSAGNTIYF.

In the case of this clone: Other nucleotide sequences from this sample produce the same CDR3. The rearrangement joins TRBV30 to TRBJ2-3, with 7 bases lining up with TRBD1. Germline trimming cut 1 base from V and 4 bases from J; bases unmatched to any gene: 2. Germline CDR1 GTSNPN, CDR2 SVGIG (reference sequence). The CDR3 spans 13 residues. CDR3 coding DNA: TGTGCCTGGAGTGGACAGGGCCCAGATACGCAGTATTTT. This translates into CAWSGQGPDTQYF.

The chain recombines TRBV25-1 with TRBJ2-5, with TRBD1 as a possible D gene (6 bases). CDR1 and CDR2 from the germline V gene are MGHDK and SYGVNS. V shed 10 bases and J shed 5 bases, with 17 bases lying between them. CDR3 length: 13 amino acids. CDR3 coding DNA: TGTGCCACCGCCGCAGTGGGGGCGGAGACCCAGTACTTC. This gives the protein CATAAVGAETQYF.

The chain is built from TRBV29-1 and TRBJ1-2, with TRBD1 as a possible D gene (5 bases). This CDR3 has 12 amino acids. V was pared by 6 bases and J by 2 bases, with 10 bases between. Germline values: CDR1 SQVTM, CDR2 ANQGSEA. This CDR3 reads CSVRQSNYGYTF. CDR3 DNA: TGCAGCGTCCGACAGTCGAACTATGGCTACACCTTC.